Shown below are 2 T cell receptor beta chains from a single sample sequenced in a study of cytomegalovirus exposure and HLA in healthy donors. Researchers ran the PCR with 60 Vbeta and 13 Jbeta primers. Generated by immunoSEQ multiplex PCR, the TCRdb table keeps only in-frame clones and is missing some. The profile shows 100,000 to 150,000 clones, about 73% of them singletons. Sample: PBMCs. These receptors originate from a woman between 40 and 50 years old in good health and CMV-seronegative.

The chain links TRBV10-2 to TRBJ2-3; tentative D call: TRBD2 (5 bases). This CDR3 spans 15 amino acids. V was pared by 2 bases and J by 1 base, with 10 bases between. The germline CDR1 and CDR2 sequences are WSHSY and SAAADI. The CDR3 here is CASSEQEVRTDTQYF. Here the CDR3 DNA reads TGCGCCAGCAGTGAGCAGGAGGTGCGCACAGATACGCAGTATTTT.

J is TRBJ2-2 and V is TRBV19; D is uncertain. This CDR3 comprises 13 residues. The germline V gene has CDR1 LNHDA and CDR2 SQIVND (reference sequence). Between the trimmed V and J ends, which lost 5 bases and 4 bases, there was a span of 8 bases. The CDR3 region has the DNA TGTGCCAGTAGTCCAAGTAGCACCGGGGAGCTGTTTTTT. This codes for CASSPSSTGELFF.